This T cell receptor beta chain comes out of a study of T cells in Graves' hyperthyroidism and ophthalmopathy. Amplified regions were TCR beta CDR3 sequences from RNA transcripts. RT-PCR in the first round (using the HTBI primer set) targeted the TCR CDR3. TCRdb fed the multiplex PCR reads into MiXCR, producing one record per CDR3 protein. The sample holds fewer than 600,000 distinct CDR3 sequences, approximately 15% seen once. The CDR3 sequence is 10 residues long. Germline values: CDR1 SEHNR, CDR2 FQNEAQ (reference sequence). The ends were cut back, 5 bases at V and 5 bases at J, with 0 bases in the middle. It was uncontrolled infection, other autoimmune disease, pregnancy or lactation that excluded patients.

The TCR comes from a woman in her thirties or forties with Graves' hyperthyroidism. V gene TRBV7-9 combines with J gene TRBJ2-2; D not resolved. The specimen was blood. CDR3 nucleotides: TGTGCCAGCAGCACCGGGGAGCTGTTTTTT. Protein product: CASSTGELFF.